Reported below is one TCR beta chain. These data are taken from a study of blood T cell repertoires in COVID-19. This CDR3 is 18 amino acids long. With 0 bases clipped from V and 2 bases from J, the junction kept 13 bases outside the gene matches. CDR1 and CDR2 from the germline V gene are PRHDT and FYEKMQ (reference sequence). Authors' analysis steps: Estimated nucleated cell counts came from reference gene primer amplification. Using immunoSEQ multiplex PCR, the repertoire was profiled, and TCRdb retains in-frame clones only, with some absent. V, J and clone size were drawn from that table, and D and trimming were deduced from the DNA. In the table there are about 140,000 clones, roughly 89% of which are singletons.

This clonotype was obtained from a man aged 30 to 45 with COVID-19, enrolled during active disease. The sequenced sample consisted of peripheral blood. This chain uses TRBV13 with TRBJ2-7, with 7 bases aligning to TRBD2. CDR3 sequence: CASSLGPGGKKRPYEQYF. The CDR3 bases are TGTGCCAGCAGCTTAGGCCCGGGGGGAAAGAAACGACCCTACGAGCAGTACTTC.